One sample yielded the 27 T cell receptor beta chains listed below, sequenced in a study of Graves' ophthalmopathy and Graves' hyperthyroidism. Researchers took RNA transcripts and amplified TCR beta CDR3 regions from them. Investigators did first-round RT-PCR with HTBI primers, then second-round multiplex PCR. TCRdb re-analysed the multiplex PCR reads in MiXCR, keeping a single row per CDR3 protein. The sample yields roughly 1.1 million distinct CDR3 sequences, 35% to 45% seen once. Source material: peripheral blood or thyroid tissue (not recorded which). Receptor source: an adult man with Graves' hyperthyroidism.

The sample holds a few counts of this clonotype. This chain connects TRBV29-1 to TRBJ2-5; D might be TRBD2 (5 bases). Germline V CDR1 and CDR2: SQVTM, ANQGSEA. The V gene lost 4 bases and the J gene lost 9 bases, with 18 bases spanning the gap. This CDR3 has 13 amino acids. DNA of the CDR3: TGCAGCGTTGCTCCTGAGTTGGCGAGGGCCCAGTACTTC. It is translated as CSVAPELARAQYF.

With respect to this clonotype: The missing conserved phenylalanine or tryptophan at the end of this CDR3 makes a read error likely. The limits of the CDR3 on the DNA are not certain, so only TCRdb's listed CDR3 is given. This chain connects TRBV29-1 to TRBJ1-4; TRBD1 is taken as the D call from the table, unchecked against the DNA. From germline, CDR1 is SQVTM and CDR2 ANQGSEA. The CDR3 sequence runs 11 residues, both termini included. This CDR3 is CSVEGGQGVAY.

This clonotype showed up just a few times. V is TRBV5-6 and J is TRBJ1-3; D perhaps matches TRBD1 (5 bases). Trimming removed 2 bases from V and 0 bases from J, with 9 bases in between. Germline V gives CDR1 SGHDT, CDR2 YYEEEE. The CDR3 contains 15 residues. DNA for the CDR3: TGTGCCAGCAGCTTTATCGACAGCTCTGGAAACACCATATATTTT. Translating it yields CASSFIDSSGNTIYF.

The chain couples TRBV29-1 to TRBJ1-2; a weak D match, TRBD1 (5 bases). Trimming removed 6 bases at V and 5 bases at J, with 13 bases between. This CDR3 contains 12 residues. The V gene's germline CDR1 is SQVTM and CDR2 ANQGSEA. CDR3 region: CSVGEGRYGYTF. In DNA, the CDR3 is TGCAGCGTGGGGGAGGGGAGGTATGGCTACACCTTC.

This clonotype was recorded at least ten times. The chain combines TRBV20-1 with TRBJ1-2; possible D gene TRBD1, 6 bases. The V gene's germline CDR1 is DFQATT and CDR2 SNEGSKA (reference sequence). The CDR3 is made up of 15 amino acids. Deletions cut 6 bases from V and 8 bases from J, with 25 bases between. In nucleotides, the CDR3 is TGCAGTGCCGGGGGTCTCCAGGGGAAGGAAAGCGGCTACACCTTC. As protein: CSAGGLQGKESGYTF.

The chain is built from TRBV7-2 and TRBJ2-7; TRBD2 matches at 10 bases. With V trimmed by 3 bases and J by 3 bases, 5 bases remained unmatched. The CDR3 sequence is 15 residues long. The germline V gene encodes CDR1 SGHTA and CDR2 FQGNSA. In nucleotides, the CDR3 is TGTGCCAGCAGCTTCCGAGCGGGGGGGCTCTACGAGCAGTACTTC. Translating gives CASSFRAGGLYEQYF.

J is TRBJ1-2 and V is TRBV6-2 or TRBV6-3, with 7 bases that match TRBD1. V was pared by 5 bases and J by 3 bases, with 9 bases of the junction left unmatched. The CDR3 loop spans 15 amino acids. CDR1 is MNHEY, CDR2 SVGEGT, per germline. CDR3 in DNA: TGTGCCAGCAGTCGAGGGACAGCGGAAGACTATGGCTACACCTTC. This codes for CASSRGTAEDYGYTF.

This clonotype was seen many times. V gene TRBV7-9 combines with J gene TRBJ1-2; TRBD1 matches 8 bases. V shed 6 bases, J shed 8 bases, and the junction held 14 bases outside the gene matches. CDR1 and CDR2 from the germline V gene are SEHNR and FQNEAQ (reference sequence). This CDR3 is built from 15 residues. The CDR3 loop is CASSGQGPTLDGYTF. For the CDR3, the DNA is TGTGCCAGCAGTGGACAGGGCCCAACCCTAGACGGCTACACCTTC.

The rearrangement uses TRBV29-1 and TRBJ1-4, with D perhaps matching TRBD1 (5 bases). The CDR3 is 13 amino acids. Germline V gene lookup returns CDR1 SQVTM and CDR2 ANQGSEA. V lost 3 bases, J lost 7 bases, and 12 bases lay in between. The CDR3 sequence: CSVERGIGEKLFF. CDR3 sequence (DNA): TGCAGCGTTGAGAGGGGTATAGGTGAAAAACTGTTTTTT.

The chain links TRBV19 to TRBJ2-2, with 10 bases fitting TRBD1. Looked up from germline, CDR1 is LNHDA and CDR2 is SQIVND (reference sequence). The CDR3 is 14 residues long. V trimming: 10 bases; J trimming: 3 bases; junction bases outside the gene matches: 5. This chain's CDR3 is CAIQTGGDTGELFF. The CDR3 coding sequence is TGTGCCATTCAGACAGGGGGCGACACCGGGGAGCTGTTTTTT.

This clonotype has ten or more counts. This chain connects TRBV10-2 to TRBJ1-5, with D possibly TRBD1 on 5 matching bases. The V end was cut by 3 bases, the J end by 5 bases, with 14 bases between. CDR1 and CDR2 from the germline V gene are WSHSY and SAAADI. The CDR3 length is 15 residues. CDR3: CASSDPGTGDQPQHF. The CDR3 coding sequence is TGCGCCAGCAGTGACCCCGGGACGGGGGATCAGCCCCAGCATTTT.

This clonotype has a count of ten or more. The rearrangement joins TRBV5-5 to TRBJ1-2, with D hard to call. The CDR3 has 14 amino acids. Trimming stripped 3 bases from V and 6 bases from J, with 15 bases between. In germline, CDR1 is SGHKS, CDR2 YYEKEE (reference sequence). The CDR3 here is CASSWTGGVNGYTF. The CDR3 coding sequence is TGTGCCAGCAGCTGGACGGGAGGCGTTAATGGCTACACCTTC.

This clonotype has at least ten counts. The CDR3 DNA is TGTGCCAGTAGTATAGATCGGCCCGGAAGACAGCAACGACAATATGGCTACACCTTC. This gives the protein CASSIDRPGRQQRQYGYTF. This sequence joins TRBV19 and TRBJ1-2; possible D gene TRBD1, 5 bases. V shed 0 bases and J shed 5 bases, with 25 bases lying between them. The CDR3 runs to 19 residues. Germline V gene sequence: CDR1 LNHDA, CDR2 SQIVND (reference sequence).

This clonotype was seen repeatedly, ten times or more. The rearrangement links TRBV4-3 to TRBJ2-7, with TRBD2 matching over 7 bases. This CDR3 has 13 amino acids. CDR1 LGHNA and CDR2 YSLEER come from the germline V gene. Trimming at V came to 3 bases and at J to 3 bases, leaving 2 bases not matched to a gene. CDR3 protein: CASSQGGDYEQYF. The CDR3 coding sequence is TGCGCCAGCAGCCAGGGGGGGGACTACGAGCAGTACTTC.

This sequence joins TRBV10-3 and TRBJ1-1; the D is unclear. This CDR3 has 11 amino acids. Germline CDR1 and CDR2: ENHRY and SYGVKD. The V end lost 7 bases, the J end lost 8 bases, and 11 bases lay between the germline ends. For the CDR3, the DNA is TGTGCCATCAAAGCGGGAGGCGAAGCTTTCTTT. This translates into CAIKAGGEAFF.

The CDR3 loop reads CASSLRRQGAQGYTF. CDR3 bases: TGCGCCAGCAGCTTAAGGCGACAGGGGGCTCAGGGCTACACCTTC. The chain links TRBV5-1 to TRBJ1-2, with 10 bases that match TRBD1. In germline, CDR1 is SGHRS, CDR2 YFSETQ. Germline trimming cut 2 bases from V and 8 bases from J; bases unmatched to any gene: 9. This CDR3 spans 15 amino acids.

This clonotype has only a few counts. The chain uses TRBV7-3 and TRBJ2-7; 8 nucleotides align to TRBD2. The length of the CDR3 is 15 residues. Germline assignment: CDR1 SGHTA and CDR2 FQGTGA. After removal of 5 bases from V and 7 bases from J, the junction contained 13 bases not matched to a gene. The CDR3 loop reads CASSLGLAGTSEQYF. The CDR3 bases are TGTGCCAGCAGCCTAGGGCTAGCGGGTACTTCGGAGCAGTACTTC.

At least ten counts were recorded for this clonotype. The CDR3: CASAPGTSVNGELFF. DNA for the CDR3: TGTGCCAGTGCTCCCGGGACTAGCGTTAACGGGGAGCTGTTTTTT. This chain connects TRBV19 to TRBJ2-2; TRBD2 agrees at 10 bases. The CDR3 consists of 15 residues. V lost 8 bases to trimming and J lost 7 bases; unmatched junction nucleotides: 10. The V gene's germline CDR1 is LNHDA and CDR2 SQIVND (reference sequence).

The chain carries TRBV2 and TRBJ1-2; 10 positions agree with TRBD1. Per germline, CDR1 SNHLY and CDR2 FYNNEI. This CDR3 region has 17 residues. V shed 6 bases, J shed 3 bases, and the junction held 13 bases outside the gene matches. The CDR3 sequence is CASSSPGTGVPYYGYTF. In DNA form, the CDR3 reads TGTGCCAGCAGCTCTCCGGGGACAGGGGTTCCCTACTATGGCTACACCTTC.

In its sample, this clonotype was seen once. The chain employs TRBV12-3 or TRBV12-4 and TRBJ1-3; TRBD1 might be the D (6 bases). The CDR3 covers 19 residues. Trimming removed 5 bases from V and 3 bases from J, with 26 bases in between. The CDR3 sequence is CASSARRGQGSSSGNTIYF. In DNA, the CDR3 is TGTGCCAGCAGTGCCCGCCGAGGGCAGGGGTCCTCGAGTGGAAACACCATATATTTT.

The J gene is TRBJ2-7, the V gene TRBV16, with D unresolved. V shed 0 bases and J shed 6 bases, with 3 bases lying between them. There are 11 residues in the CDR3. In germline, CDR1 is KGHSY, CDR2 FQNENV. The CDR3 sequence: CASSQSFEQYF. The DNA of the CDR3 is TGTGCCAGCAGCCAATCGTTCGAGCAGTACTTC. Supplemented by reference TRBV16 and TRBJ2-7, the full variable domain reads GEEVAQTPKHLVRGEGQKAKLYCAPIKGHSYVFWYQQVLKNEFKFLISFQNENVFDETGMPKERFSAKCLPNSPCSLEIQATKLEDSAVYFCASSQSFEQYFGPGTRLTVT.

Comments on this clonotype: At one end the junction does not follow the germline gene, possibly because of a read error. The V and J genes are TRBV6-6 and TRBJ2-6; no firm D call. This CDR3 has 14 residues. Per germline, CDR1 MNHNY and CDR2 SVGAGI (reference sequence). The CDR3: CVSKDGLGANVLTF. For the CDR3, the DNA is TGTGTCAGCAAAGACGGTCTCGGGGCCAACGTCCTGACTTTC.

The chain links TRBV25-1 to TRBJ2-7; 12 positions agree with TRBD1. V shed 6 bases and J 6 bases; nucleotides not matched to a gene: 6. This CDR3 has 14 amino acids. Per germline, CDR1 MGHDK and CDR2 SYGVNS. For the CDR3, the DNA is TGTGCCAGCAGGCGACCGGGACAGGGGGCCGAGCAGTACTTC. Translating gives CASRRPGQGAEQYF.

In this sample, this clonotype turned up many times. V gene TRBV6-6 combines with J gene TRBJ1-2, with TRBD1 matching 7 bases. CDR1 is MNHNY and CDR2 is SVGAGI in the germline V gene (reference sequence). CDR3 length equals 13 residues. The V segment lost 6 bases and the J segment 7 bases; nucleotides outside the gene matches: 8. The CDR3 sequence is CASSQGGGLGYTF. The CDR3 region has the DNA TGTGCCAGCAGCCAGGGGGGGGGCCTTGGCTACACCTTC.

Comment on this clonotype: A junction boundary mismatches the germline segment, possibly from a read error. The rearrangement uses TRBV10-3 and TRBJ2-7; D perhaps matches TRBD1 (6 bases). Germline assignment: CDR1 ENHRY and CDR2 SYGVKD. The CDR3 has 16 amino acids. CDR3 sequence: CASSEQGTTISYEQYF. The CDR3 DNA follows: TGTGCCAGCAGTGAACAGGGCACTACCATTAGCTACGAGCAGTACTTC.

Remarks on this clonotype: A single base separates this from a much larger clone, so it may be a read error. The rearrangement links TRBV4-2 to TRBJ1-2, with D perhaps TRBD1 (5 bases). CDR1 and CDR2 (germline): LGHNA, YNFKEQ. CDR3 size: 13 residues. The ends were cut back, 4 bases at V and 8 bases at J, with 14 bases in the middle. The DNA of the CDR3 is TGTGCCAGCAGCCCAGAGATAAGGGGAGGCTACACCTTC. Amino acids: CASSPEIRGGYTF.

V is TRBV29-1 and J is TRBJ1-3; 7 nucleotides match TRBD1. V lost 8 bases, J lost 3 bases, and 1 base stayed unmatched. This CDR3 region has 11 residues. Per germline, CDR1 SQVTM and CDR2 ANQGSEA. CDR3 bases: TGCAGCTACAGGGGTGGAAACACCATATATTTT. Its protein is CSYRGGNTIYF. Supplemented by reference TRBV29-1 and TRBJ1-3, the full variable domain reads SAVISQKPSRDICQRGTSLTIQCQVDSQVTMMFWYRQQPGQSLTLIATANQGSEATYESGFVIDKFPISRPNLTFSTLTVSNMSPEDSSIYLCSYRGGNTIYFGEGSWLTVV.